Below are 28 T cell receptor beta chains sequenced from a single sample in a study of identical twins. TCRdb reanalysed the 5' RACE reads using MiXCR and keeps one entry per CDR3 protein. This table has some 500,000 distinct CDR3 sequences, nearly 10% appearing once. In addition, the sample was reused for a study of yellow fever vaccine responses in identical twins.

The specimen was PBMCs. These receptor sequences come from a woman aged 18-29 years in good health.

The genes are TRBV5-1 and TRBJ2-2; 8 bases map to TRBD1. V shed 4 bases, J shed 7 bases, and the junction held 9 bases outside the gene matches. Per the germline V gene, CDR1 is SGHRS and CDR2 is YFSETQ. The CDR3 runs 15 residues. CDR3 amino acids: CASSLGGQGFGELFF. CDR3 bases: TGCGCCAGCAGCCTGGGCGGACAGGGTTTCGGGGAGCTGTTTTTT.

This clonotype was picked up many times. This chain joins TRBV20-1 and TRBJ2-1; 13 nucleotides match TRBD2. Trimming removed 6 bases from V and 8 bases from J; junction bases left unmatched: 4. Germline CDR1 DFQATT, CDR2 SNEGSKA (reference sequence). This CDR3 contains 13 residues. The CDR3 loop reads CSALGLAGYEQFF. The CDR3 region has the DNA TGCAGTGCCTTGGGACTAGCGGGATATGAGCAGTTCTTC.

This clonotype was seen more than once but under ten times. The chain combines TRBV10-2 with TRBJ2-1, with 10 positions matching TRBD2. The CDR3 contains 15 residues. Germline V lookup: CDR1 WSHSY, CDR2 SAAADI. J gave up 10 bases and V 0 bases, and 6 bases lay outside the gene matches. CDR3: CASSESKRGGDEQFF. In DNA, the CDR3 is TGCGCCAGCAGTGAGTCGAAGCGGGGGGGCGACGAGCAGTTCTTC.

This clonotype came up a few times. The CDR3 DNA reads TGTGCCAGCAGCTTAAACAGTCAGAGCTCTGGAAACACCATATATTTT. As protein: CASSLNSQSSGNTIYF. The chain couples TRBV7-2 to TRBJ1-3; D uncertain. Trimming cost V 2 bases and J 0 bases, with 11 bases left between them. Germline CDR1 SGHTA, CDR2 FQGNSA. This CDR3 contains 16 residues.

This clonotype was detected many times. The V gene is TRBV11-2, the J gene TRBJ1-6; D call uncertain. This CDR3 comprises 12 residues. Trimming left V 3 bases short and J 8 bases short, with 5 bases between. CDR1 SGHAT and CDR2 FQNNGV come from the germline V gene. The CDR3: CASSFLDSPLHF. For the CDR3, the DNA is TGTGCCAGCAGCTTTCTGGATTCACCCCTCCACTTT.

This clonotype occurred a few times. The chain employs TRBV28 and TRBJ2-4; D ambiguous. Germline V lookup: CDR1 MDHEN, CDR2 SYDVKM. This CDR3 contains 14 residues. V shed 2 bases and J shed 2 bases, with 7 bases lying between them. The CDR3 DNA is TGTGCCAGCAGTTTAGCGGATCCCAAAAACATTCAGTACTTC. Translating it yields CASSLADPKNIQYF.

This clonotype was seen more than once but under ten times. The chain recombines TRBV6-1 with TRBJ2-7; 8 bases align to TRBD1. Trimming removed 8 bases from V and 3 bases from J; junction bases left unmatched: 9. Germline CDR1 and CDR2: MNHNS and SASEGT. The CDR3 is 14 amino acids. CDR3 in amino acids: CASLKTGGSYEQYF. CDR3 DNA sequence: TGTGCCAGCCTGAAAACAGGGGGTAGCTACGAGCAGTACTTC.

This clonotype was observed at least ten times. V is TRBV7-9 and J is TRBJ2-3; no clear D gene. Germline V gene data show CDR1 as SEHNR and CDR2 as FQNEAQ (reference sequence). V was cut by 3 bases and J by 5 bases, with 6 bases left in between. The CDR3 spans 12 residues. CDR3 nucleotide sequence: TGTGCCAGCAGCTTGACCGAAGATACGCAGTATTTT. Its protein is CASSLTEDTQYF. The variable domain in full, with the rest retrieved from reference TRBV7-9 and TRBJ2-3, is DTGVSQNPRHKITKRGQNVTFRCDPISEHNRLYWYRQTLGQGPEFLTYFQNEAQLEKSRLLSDRFSAERPKGSFSTLEIQRTEQGDSAMYLCASSLTEDTQYFGPGTRLTVL.

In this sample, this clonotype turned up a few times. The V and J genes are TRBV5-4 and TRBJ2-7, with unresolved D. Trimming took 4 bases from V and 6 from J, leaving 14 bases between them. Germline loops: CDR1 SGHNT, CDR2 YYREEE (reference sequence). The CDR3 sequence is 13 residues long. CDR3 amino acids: CASSPRDRAEQYF. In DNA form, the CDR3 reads TGTGCCAGCAGCCCGAGAGACCGGGCCGAGCAGTACTTC.

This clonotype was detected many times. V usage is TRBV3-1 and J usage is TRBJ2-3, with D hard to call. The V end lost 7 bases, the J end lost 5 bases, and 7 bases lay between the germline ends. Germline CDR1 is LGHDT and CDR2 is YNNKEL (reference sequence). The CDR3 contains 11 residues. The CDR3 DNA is TGTGCCAGCAACGTAGGAGATACGCAGTATTTT. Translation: CASNVGDTQYF.

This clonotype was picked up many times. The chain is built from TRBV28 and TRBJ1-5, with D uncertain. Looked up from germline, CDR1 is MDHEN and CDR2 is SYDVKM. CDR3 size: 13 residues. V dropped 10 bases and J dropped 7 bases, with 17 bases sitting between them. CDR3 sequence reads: CATRRAGGQPQHF. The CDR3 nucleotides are TGTGCCACCCGCCGAGCGGGTGGGCAGCCCCAGCATTTT.

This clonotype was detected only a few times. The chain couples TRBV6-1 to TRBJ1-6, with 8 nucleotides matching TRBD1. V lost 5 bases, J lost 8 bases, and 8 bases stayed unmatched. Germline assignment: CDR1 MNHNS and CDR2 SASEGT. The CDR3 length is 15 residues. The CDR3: CASSPTGDRYSPLHF. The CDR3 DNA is TGTGCCAGCAGTCCGACAGGGGATAGGTATTCACCCCTCCACTTT.

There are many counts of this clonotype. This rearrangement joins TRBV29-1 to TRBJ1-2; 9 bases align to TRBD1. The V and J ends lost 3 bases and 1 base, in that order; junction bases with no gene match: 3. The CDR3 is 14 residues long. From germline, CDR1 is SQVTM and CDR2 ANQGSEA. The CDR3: CSVDVTGGNYGYTF. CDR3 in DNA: TGCAGCGTTGACGTGACAGGGGGTAACTATGGCTACACCTTC.

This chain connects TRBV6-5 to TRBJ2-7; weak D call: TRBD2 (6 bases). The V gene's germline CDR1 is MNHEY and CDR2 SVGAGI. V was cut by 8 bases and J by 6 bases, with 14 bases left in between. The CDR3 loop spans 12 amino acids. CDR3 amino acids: CASGSGVTEQYF. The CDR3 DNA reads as TGTGCCAGCGGCTCGGGAGTTACCGAGCAGTACTTC.

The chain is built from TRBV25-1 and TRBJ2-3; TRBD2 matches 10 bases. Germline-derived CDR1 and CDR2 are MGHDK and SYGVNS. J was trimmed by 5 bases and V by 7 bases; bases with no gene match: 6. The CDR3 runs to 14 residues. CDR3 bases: TGTGCCAGCACAGCGGGGGGGCCAGGAGATACGCAGTATTTT. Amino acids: CASTAGGPGDTQYF.

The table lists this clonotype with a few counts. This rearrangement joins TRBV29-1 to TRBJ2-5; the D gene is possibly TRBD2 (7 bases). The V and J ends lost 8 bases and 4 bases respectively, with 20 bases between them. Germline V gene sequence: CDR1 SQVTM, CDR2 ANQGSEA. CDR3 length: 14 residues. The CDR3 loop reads CSTPRGGAGETQYF. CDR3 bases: TGCAGCACCCCCCGAGGGGGGGCGGGAGAGACCCAGTACTTC. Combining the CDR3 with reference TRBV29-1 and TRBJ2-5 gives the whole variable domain SAVISQKPSRDICQRGTSLTIQCQVDSQVTMMFWYRQQPGQSLTLIATANQGSEATYESGFVIDKFPISRPNLTFSTLTVSNMSPEDSSIYLCSTPRGGAGETQYFGPGTRLLVL.

CDR3 in DNA: TGTGCCAGCAGTCAACCGGGACAGGGGAAAGAGACCCAGTACTTC. Translation gives CASSQPGQGKETQYF. The rearrangement joins TRBV7-8 to TRBJ2-5; 10 bases fit TRBD1. CDR3 size: 15 residues. J lost 3 bases, V lost 6 bases, and 7 bases had no gene match. Germline V gives CDR1 SGHVS, CDR2 FQNEAQ.

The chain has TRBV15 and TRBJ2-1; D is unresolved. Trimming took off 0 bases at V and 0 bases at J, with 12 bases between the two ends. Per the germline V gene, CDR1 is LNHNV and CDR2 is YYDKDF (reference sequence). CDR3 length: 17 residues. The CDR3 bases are TGTGCCACCAGCAGAGATCTAAAGGCAAGCTCCTACAATGAGCAGTTCTTC. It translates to CATSRDLKASSYNEQFF.

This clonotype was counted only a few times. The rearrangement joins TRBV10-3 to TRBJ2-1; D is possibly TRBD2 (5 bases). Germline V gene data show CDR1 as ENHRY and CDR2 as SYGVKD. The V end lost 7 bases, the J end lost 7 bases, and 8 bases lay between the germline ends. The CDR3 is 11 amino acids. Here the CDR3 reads CAITSGNEQFF. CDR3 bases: TGTGCCATCACATCGGGAAATGAGCAGTTCTTC.

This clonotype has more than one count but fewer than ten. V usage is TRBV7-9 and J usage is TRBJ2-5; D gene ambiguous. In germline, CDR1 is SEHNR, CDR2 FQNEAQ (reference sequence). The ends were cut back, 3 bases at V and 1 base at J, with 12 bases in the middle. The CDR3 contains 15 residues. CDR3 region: CASSFGDLTQETQYF. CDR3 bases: TGTGCCAGCAGCTTTGGGGATCTTACCCAAGAGACCCAGTACTTC.

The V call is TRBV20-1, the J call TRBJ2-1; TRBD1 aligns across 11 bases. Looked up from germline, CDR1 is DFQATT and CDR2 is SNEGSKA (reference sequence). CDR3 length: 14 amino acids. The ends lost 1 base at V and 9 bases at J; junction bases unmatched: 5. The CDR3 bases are TGCAGTGCTAGAGTAGGGACAGGGGGAACTGAGCAGTTCTTC. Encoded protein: CSARVGTGGTEQFF.

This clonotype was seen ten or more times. CDR3 residues: CSARDSGTGEAFF. The CDR3 coding sequence is TGCAGTGCTAGAGATAGTGGGACAGGTGAAGCTTTCTTT. The chain recombines TRBV20-1 with TRBJ1-1; 8 bases are a match to TRBD1. V dropped 0 bases and J dropped 7; count of bases not matched to a gene: 4. This CDR3 is built from 13 residues. Germline V gene data show CDR1 as DFQATT and CDR2 as SNEGSKA (reference sequence).

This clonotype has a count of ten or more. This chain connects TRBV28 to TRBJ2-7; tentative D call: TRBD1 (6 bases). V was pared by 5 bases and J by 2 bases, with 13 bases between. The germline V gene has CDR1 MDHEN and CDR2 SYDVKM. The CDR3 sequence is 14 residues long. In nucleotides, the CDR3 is TGTGCCAGCAGTCTTACCCGGACAGCCTACGAGCAGTACTTC. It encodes CASSLTRTAYEQYF.

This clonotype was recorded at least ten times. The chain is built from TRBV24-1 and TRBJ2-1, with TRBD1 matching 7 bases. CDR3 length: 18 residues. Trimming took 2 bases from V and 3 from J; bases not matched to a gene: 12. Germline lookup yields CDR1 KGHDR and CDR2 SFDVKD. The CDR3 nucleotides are TGTGCCACCAGTGATTCCCACGCCACAGGGGACGGCTACAATGAGCAGTTCTTC. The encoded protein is CATSDSHATGDGYNEQFF.

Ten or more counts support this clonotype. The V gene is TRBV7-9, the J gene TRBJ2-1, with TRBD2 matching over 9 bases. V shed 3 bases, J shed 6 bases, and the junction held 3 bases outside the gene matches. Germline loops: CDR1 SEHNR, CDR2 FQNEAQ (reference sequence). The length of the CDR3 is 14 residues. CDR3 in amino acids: CASSLGTSPNEQFF. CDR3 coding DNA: TGTGCCAGCAGCTTGGGGACTAGCCCCAATGAGCAGTTCTTC. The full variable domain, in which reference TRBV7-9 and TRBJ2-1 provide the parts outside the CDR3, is DTGVSQNPRHKITKRGQNVTFRCDPISEHNRLYWYRQTLGQGPEFLTYFQNEAQLEKSRLLSDRFSAERPKGSFSTLEIQRTEQGDSAMYLCASSLGTSPNEQFFGPGTRLTVL.

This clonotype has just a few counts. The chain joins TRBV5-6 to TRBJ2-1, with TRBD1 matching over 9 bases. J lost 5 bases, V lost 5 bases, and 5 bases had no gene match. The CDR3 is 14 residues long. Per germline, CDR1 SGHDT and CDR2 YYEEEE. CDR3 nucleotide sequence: TGTGCCAGCAGAGGGGGACAGGGCCACAATGAGCAGTTCTTC. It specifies CASRGGQGHNEQFF.

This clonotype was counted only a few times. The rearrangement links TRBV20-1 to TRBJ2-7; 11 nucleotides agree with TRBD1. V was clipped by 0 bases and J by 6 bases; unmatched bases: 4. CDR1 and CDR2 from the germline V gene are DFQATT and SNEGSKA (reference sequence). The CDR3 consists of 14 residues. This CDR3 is CSARDRTGGAEQYF. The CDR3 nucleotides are TGCAGTGCTAGAGACAGGACAGGGGGCGCCGAGCAGTACTTC.

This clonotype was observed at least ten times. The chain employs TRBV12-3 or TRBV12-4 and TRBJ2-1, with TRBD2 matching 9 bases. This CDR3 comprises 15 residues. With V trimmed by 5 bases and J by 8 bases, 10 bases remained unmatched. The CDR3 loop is CASSRGAGGLYEQFF. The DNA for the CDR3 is TGTGCCAGCAGTCGCGGGGCGGGGGGGCTATATGAGCAGTTCTTC.